This T cell receptor beta chain was recorded in a study of T cell repertoires in cytomegalovirus infection. Study as a whole: CMV epitopes, recently identified HLA-C-restricted and well-studied HLA-B-restricted, were used. Both a matching HLA type and CMV infection were indicated by public TCR beta signatures.

Concerning this clonotype itself: What it binds is not known.

TCRdb used MiXCR to reprocess the reads, holding one entry per CDR3 protein. The table has hundreds of thousands of distinct CDR3 sequences, about 42% seen once. Study outcomes and limitations: There were HLA-C-restricted CMV-specific TCR beta clonotypes dominating the ex vivo response. Cumulative public TCR beta family frequency identified carriers of CMV plus the relevant HLA.

Specimen: cultured PBMCs, collected from culture after CMV antigen stimulation. The source of this sequence is a human donor in good health (CMV status not recorded). Some clones in this sample may be carry-over from other donors' samples.

For the CDR3, the DNA is TGTGCCGGACAAAACGGGAGGGGCACTGAAGCTTTCTTT. It codes for CAGQNGRGTEAFF. This chain uses TRBV7-9 with TRBJ1-1, with D maybe TRBD1 (5 bases). Trimming cost V 11 bases and J 4 bases, with 17 bases left between them. Germline lookup yields CDR1 SEHNR and CDR2 FQNEAQ (reference sequence). CDR3 size: 13 residues. The variable domain in full, with the rest retrieved from reference TRBV7-9 and TRBJ1-1, is DTGVSQNPRHKITKRGQNVTFRCDPISEHNRLYWYRQTLGQGPEFLTYFQNEAQLEKSRLLSDRFSAERPKGSFSTLEIQRTEQGDSAMYLCAGQNGRGTEAFFGQGTRLTVV.